A selection of T cell receptor beta chains follows, all from one sample in a study of neoadjuvant anti-PD-1 for oral cavity cancer. Here immunoSEQ multiplex PCR was the method, and the copy in TCRdb shows in-frame clones only, minus some. Here the sample spans about 61,000 clones, roughly 84% being singletons. Sample: PBMCs, taken before nivolumab (anti-PD-1) treatment. The receptors here all came from a person between 35 and 79 years old with oral cavity squamous cell carcinoma. Each CDR3 is given with its conserved first and last residue. D genes are given only for firm matches. A row's size may be missing; if present it is once, few, many or a size class.

D | J | size | V | CDR3 | DNA
TRBD2 | TRBJ2-3 | - | TRBV15 | CATREGVMTDTQYF | TGTGCCACCCGGGAGGGGGTCATGACAGATACGCAGTATTTT
TRBD2 | TRBJ2-3 | - | TRBV7-9 | CASRETSGHTDTQYF | TGTGCCAGCAGGGAGACTAGCGGACACACAGATACGCAGTATTTT
- | TRBJ2-7 | - | TRBV15 | CATREGASTYEQYF | TGTGCCACCAGGGAGGGGGCCTCCACCTACGAGCAGTACTTC
- | TRBJ2-5 | - | TRBV28 | CASSLGGRDLETQYF | TGTGCCAGCAGTTTGGGGGGGCGCGATCTCGAGACCCAGTACTTC
TRBD1 | TRBJ1-4 | - | TRBV5-1 | CASSATSGTAYEKLFF | TGCGCCAGCAGCGCAACTTCCGGGACAGCTTATGAAAAACTGTTTTTT
TRBD2 | TRBJ2-1 | - | TRBV2 | CASSREGSSYNEQFF | TGTGCCAGCAGTAGGGAGGGGAGCTCCTACAATGAGCAGTTCTTC
TRBD1 | TRBJ1-2 | few | TRBV7-9 | CASSLDRDRIYGYTF | TGTGCCAGCAGCTTGGATAGGGACAGAATCTATGGCTACACCTTC
- | TRBJ2-3 | - | TRBV5-1 | CASSELGLHPKGGTQYF | TGCGCCAGCAGCGAGTTGGGACTCCACCCGAAGGGGGGTACGCAGTATTTT
TRBD1 | TRBJ2-4 | - | TRBV27 | CASSLSTGNIQYF | TGTGCCAGCAGTTTGTCGACAGGGAACATTCAGTACTTC
- | TRBJ1-1 | few | TRBV4-1 | CASSPPGSGTEAFF | TGCGCCAGCAGCCCCCCCGGTAGTGGGACTGAAGCTTTCTTT
- | TRBJ1-5 | - | TRBV5-5 | CASSPVLRSNQPQHF | TGTGCCAGCAGCCCCGTATTGCGGAGCAATCAGCCCCAGCATTTT
- | TRBJ1-2 | - | TRBV18 | CASSPGDLNYGYTF | TGTGCCAGCTCACCAGGGGATTTAAACTATGGCTACACCTTC
TRBD2 | TRBJ2-2 | - | TRBV30 | CAWSGLAGVTGELFF | TGTGCCTGGAGTGGACTAGCGGGAGTAACCGGGGAGCTGTTTTTT
- | TRBJ2-3 | - | TRBV7-6 | CASSLGNSRLTDTQYF | TGTGCCAGCAGCTTAGGAAATAGTCGGCTTACAGATACGCAGTATTTT
TRBD2 | TRBJ2-2 | few | TRBV7-6 | CASSRTSGGLNTGELFF | TGTGCCAGCAGCCGCACTAGCGGGGGCCTCAACACCGGGGAGCTGTTTTTT
TRBD2 | TRBJ2-6 | - | TRBV2 | CASREAVAGGPGANVLTF | TGTGCCAGCAGGGAGGCAGTAGCGGGAGGGCCCGGGGCCAACGTCCTGACTTTC
- | TRBJ2-3 | - | TRBV20-1 | CSANIAATQYF | TGCAGTGCTAACATCGCAGCCACGCAGTATTTT
- | TRBJ2-2 | - | TRBV6-6 | CASMEPGTPGELFF | TGTGCCAGCATGGAACCGGGGACCCCCGGGGAGCTGTTTTTT
- | TRBJ1-3 | - | TRBV2 | CASSGGGNTIYF | TGTGCCAGCAGTGGTGGTGGAAACACCATATATTTT
TRBD1 | TRBJ2-1 | once | TRBV4-1 | CASSQFTGAGVFEQFF | TGCGCCAGCAGCCAATTTACAGGGGCAGGCGTCTTTGAGCAGTTCTTC
- | TRBJ2-5 | - | TRBV14 | CASSTGIKETQYF | TGTGCCAGCAGCACAGGCATCAAAGAGACCCAGTACTTC
TRBD1 | TRBJ1-1 | - | TRBV19 | CASSPTGGVTEAFF | TGTGCCAGTAGCCCGACAGGGGGCGTTACTGAAGCTTTCTTT
TRBD1 | TRBJ1-5 | - | TRBV2 | CASRGQINSNQPQHF | TGTGCCAGTAGGGGGCAAATTAATAGCAATCAGCCCCAGCATTTT
- | TRBJ1-3 | - | TRBV29-1 | CSVSKSSGNTIYF | TGCAGCGTATCCAAAAGCTCTGGAAACACCATATATTTT
TRBD1 | TRBJ1-2 | - | TRBV7-9 | CASSPQTGANYGYTF | TGTGCCAGCAGCCCTCAGACAGGGGCTAACTATGGCTACACCTTC
TRBD1 | TRBJ2-3 | few | TRBV10-3 | CAISADRASTDTQYF | TGTGCCATCAGTGCTGACAGGGCCAGCACAGATACGCAGTATTTT
TRBD2 | TRBJ2-3 | - | TRBV7-6 | CASSLVSGATSADTQYF | TGTGCCAGCAGCTTAGTCAGTGGGGCGACTAGCGCAGATACGCAGTATTTT
- | TRBJ2-5 | - | TRBV7-9 | CASSLALRKQETQYF | TGTGCCAGCAGCTTAGCGCTTCGGAAGCAAGAGACCCAGTACTTC
- | TRBJ2-4 | - | TRBV7-3 | CASSLTSGRGARWRENIQYF | TGTGCCAGCAGCTTAACTTCTGGTCGGGGCGCCCGGTGGAGGGAAAACATTCAGTACTTC
TRBD1 | TRBJ2-2 | - | TRBV5-4 | CASSSGDRDTGELFF | TGTGCCAGCAGCTCCGGGGACAGGGACACCGGGGAGCTGTTTTTT
- | TRBJ1-2 | - | TRBV27 | CASSLLGRDYGYTF | TGTGCCAGCAGTTTACTAGGCAGGGACTATGGCTACACCTTC
- | TRBJ2-7 | - | TRBV5-1 | CASRSDPQRSSYEQYF | TGCGCCAGCAGATCAGATCCCCAGAGGAGCTCCTACGAGCAGTACTTC
TRBD1 | TRBJ1-5 | - | TRBV19 | CASSKGQWSNQPQHF | TGTGCCAGTAGTAAGGGACAGTGGAGCAATCAGCCCCAGCATTTT
- | TRBJ1-1 | - | TRBV14 | CASSQRTSTEAFF | TGTGCCAGCAGCCAGAGGACATCTACTGAAGCTTTCTTT
- | TRBJ1-1 | - | TRBV5-1 | CASSLGQRVNTEAFF | TGCGCCAGCAGCTTGGGACAGAGAGTGAACACTGAAGCTTTCTTT
- | TRBJ2-2 | - | TRBV29-1 | CSVEFGIGELFF | TGCAGCGTTGAATTCGGGATCGGGGAGCTGTTTTTT
TRBD2 | TRBJ2-1 | - | TRBV30 | CAWSVRGRKEFF | TGTGCCTGGAGTGTACGCGGGAGAAAGGAGTTCTTC
- | TRBJ1-2 | - | TRBV12-5 | CASGLRFRQSHEGYTF | TGTGCTAGTGGTTTAAGGTTTCGACAGTCCCATGAAGGCTACACCTTC
- | TRBJ1-6 | - | TRBV18 | CASSLGLDGGGSPLHF | TGTGCCAGCTCATTGGGGCTGGACGGAGGGGGATCACCCCTCCACTTT
TRBD1 | TRBJ1-2 | - | TRBV29-1 | CSVEPGQGDYGYTF | TGCAGCGTTGAACCCGGACAGGGGGACTATGGCTACACCTTC
TRBD2 | TRBJ2-7 | - | TRBV27 | CASSLDGVAGVDEQYF | TGTGCCAGCAGTTTGGATGGGGTAGCGGGAGTTGACGAGCAGTACTTC
TRBD1 | TRBJ1-2 | - | TRBV19 | CASSIRGQGNYGYTF | TGTGCCAGTAGTATAAGGGGACAGGGGAACTATGGCTACACCTTC
TRBD1 | TRBJ1-1 | - | TRBV2 | CASSEDRVGTEAFF | TGTGCCAGCAGTGAGGACAGGGTAGGCACTGAAGCTTTCTTT
- | TRBJ1-4 | - | TRBV6-5 | CASSYGQGKKLFF | TGTGCCAGCAGTTACGGGCAGGGGAAAAAACTGTTTTTT
TRBD2 | TRBJ2-1 | - | TRBV9 | CASSVVAGGPYEQFF | TGTGCCAGCAGCGTAGTCGCGGGAGGGCCGTATGAGCAGTTCTTC
- | TRBJ1-2 | - | TRBV14 | CASSQDLDREDTF | TGTGCCAGCAGCCAAGACCTCGACAGAGAGGACACCTTC
- | TRBJ1-5 | - | TRBV7-9 | CASSLGLGVQPQHF | TGTGCCAGCAGCTTAGGATTGGGGGTTCAGCCCCAGCATTTT
- | TRBJ1-3 | - | TRBV4-1 | CASSQGAGASGNTIYF | TGCGCCAGCAGCCAAGGGGCCGGGGCCTCTGGAAACACCATATATTTT
TRBD1 | TRBJ1-1 | - | TRBV18 | CASSGTGLEAFF | TGTGCCAGCTCCGGGACAGGTTTAGAAGCTTTCTTT
- | TRBJ2-1 | - | TRBV7-8 | CASSLAGMAAGQANEQFF | TGTGCCAGCAGCTTAGCGGGTATGGCAGCGGGACAAGCTAATGAGCAGTTCTTC
TRBD2 | TRBJ2-1 | - | TRBV4-2 | CASSQDQASGRDTGNEQFF | TGTGCCAGCAGCCAAGATCAGGCTAGCGGGAGGGATACCGGAAATGAGCAGTTCTTC
- | TRBJ1-3 | few | TRBV6-5 | CASSYDPDSGNTIYF | TGTGCCAGCAGTTATGATCCGGACTCTGGAAACACCATATATTTT
- | TRBJ2-7 | once | TRBV27 | CASSSLYEQYF | TGTGCCAGCAGTTCGCTCTACGAGCAGTACTTC
- | TRBJ2-7 | - | TRBV28 | CASSVDSSEQYF | TGTGCCAGCAGTGTGGACTCCTCCGAGCAGTACTTC
- | TRBJ2-2 | - | TRBV18 | CASSNPGTGELFF | TGTGCCAGCTCAAACCCGGGCACCGGGGAGCTGTTTTTT
TRBD1 | TRBJ1-2 | few | TRBV6-5 | CASSQPGQIYGYTF | TGTGCCAGCAGCCAACCGGGACAGATCTATGGCTACACCTTC
- | TRBJ2-7 | - | TRBV19 | CASSRAAEQYF | TGTGCCAGCAGTAGGGCGGCCGAGCAGTACTTC
TRBD2 | TRBJ2-1 | - | TRBV2 | CASSEERLAGRQKGQFF | TGTGCCAGCAGTGAAGAGAGGCTAGCGGGCCGTCAAAAGGGGCAGTTCTTC